This passage covers 20 T cell receptor beta chains from one sample sequenced in a study of T cell responses to AZD1222 COVID-19 vaccine. Profiling relied on immunoSEQ multiplex PCR, and the TCRdb table lists in-frame clones only, not all of them. The sample records approximately 100,000 clones, roughly 88% being singletons. The specimen was peripheral blood, collected on day 0 of AZD1222 vaccination. Every receptor here comes from an adult in good health.

This chain links TRBV4-3 with TRBJ1-6; TRBD1 matches 11 bases. This CDR3 has 15 amino acids. The germline V gene has CDR1 LGHNA and CDR2 YSLEER. V lost 7 bases to trimming and J lost 8 bases; unmatched junction nucleotides: 7. This chain's CDR3 is CASTFGQGADSPLHF. In DNA form, the CDR3 reads TGCGCCAGCACCTTTGGACAGGGGGCGGATTCACCCCTCCACTTT.

CDR3 nucleotide sequence: TGTGCCAGCAGAGGTCAAAGCGAGCAGTACTTC. Translation: CASRGQSEQYF. The chain uses TRBV7-2 and TRBJ2-7; no firm D call. V lost 6 bases to trimming and J lost 6 bases, with 9 bases between them. The CDR3 extends over 11 amino acids. Germline V CDR1 and CDR2: SGHTA, FQGNSA.

This chain joins TRBV10-3 and TRBJ1-4; 7 positions match TRBD1. The CDR3 totals 16 residues. The germline CDR1 and CDR2 sequences are ENHRY and SYGVKD. V was clipped by 0 bases and J by 7 bases; unmatched bases: 8. CDR3 region: CAISESNTGAGEKLFF. CDR3 bases: TGTGCCATCAGTGAGTCTAACACAGGGGCCGGTGAAAAACTGTTTTTT.

This chain joins TRBV19 and TRBJ1-2, with D uncertain. This CDR3 is built from 13 residues. Per germline, CDR1 LNHDA and CDR2 SQIVND (reference sequence). V lost 1 base to trimming and J lost 6 bases, with 9 bases between them. The CDR3 sequence is CASSIARAHGYTF. CDR3 DNA: TGTGCCAGTAGTATAGCGCGGGCGCATGGCTACACCTTC.

The chain recombines TRBV5-8 with TRBJ1-4; 7 nucleotides align to TRBD1. CDR3 length equals 15 residues. J lost 5 bases, V lost 2 bases, and 6 bases had no gene match. The germline V gene encodes CDR1 SGHTS and CDR2 YDEGEE. The CDR3 is CASSFHTGQNEKLFF. The CDR3 coding sequence is TGTGCCAGCAGCTTTCATACGGGACAGAATGAAAAACTGTTTTTT.

Here the CDR3 reads CASSPLDVGELFF. In nucleotides, the CDR3 is TGTGCCAGCAGCCCTCTAGATGTCGGGGAGCTGTTTTTT. The chain is built from TRBV3-1 (or the pseudogene TRBV3-2) and TRBJ2-2; no definite D call. From germline, CDR1 is LGHDT and CDR2 YNNKEL (reference sequence). V shed 4 bases and J shed 7 bases, with 10 bases lying between them. The CDR3 is 13 amino acids.

The rearrangement links TRBV10-3 to TRBJ2-7; TRBD1 matches 8 bases. The germline CDR1 and CDR2 sequences are ENHRY and SYGVKD. Trimming at V came to 0 bases and at J to 1 base, leaving 2 bases not matched to a gene. The CDR3 runs to 15 residues. In DNA form, the CDR3 reads TGTGCCATCAGTGAGTCGCAGGGGGCATCCTACGAGCAGTACTTC. Translation: CAISESQGASYEQYF.

The rearrangement joins TRBV19 to TRBJ2-1; D possibly uses TRBD1 or TRBD2 (6 bases each). The CDR3 covers 15 residues. The V end lost 7 bases, the J end lost 7 bases, and 20 bases lay between the germline ends. Germline CDR1 reads LNHDA; CDR2 reads SQIVND (reference sequence). CDR3 amino acids: CASIHQSGGGNEQFF. The CDR3 bases are TGTGCCAGTATACACCAAAGCGGAGGGGGGAATGAGCAGTTCTTC.

V is TRBV6-2 or TRBV6-3 and J is TRBJ2-2; D is perhaps TRBD1 or TRBD2 (7 bases each). This CDR3 comprises 15 residues. Germline assignment: CDR1 MNHEY and CDR2 SVGEGT. The V end lost 4 bases, the J end lost 3 bases, and 12 bases lay between the germline ends. As DNA, the CDR3 is TGTGCCAGCAGTTCCCAGGGGGGGGACACCGGGGAGCTGTTTTTT. Translation: CASSSQGGDTGELFF.

CDR3 loop: CASSPHPSALGTEAFF. The CDR3 bases are TGTGCCAGCAGCCCACATCCGTCGGCCCTGGGCACTGAAGCTTTCTTT. The rearrangement links TRBV7-3 to TRBJ1-1; D is ambiguous. The CDR3 has 16 amino acids. Germline V lookup: CDR1 SGHTA, CDR2 FQGTGA. Trimming shortened V by 5 bases and J by 4 bases, and 20 bases separated the two germline ends. Filled out from reference TRBV7-3 and TRBJ1-1, the complete variable domain reads GAGVSQTPSNKVTEKGKYVELRCDPISGHTALYWYRQSLGQGPEFLIYFQGTGAADDSGLPNDRFFAVRPEGSVSTLKIQRTERGDSAVYLCASSPHPSALGTEAFFGQGTRLTVV.

V and J are TRBV6-2 or TRBV6-3 and TRBJ1-1; D call uncertain. Per germline, CDR1 MNHEY and CDR2 SVGEGT. V shed 4 bases and J shed 1 base, with 16 bases lying between them. This CDR3 comprises 16 residues. The CDR3 region has the DNA TGTGCCAGCAGTTCTTTTAGTCCAGGTCAGAACACTGAAGCTTTCTTT. Translation gives CASSSFSPGQNTEAFF.

The CDR3 sequence is CASSPPTHYNEQFF. The DNA for the CDR3 is TGTGCCAGCAGCCCTCCGACACACTACAATGAGCAGTTCTTC. The V gene is TRBV7-9, the J gene TRBJ2-1; the D is unclear. V lost 5 bases and J 3 bases, leaving 11 bases between the germline ends. CDR1 is SEHNR and CDR2 is FQNEAQ in the germline V gene (reference sequence). This CDR3 is built from 14 residues.

The chain employs TRBV10-2 and TRBJ2-2; possibly TRBD1 for D (5 bases). The ends were cut back, 7 bases at V and 6 bases at J, with 6 bases in the middle. The CDR3 consists of 11 residues. CDR1 and CDR2 (germline): WSHSY, SAAADI. The CDR3 is CASTGPGELFF. In DNA form, the CDR3 reads TGCGCCAGCACAGGGCCCGGGGAGCTGTTTTTT.

This rearrangement joins TRBV6-5 to TRBJ1-2; 7 bases are a match to TRBD1. CDR3 size: 11 residues. V dropped 5 bases and J dropped 8; count of bases not matched to a gene: 2. CDR1 is MNHEY, CDR2 SVGAGI, per germline. CDR3 bases: TGTGCCAGCAGTACAGGGGACGGCTACACCTTC. Its translation: CASSTGDGYTF.

This chain links TRBV6-2 or TRBV6-3 with TRBJ2-7, with 12 bases that match TRBD2. The trim removed 2 bases at V and 0 bases at J, leaving 5 bases unmatched. The germline V gene has CDR1 MNHEY and CDR2 SVGEGT. The length of the CDR3 is 17 residues. DNA of the CDR3: TGTGCCAGCAGTTACGGAGGGACTAGCGGGCCCTCCTACGAGCAGTACTTC. Translated, it gives CASSYGGTSGPSYEQYF.

V usage is TRBV4-2 and J usage is TRBJ1-2; D may be TRBD1 (6 bases). V was clipped by 4 bases and J by 6 bases, with 18 bases between them. This CDR3 has 15 amino acids. Germline CDR1 LGHNA, CDR2 YNFKEQ. CDR3 in amino acids: CASSPRGGGIDGYTF. The CDR3 DNA reads TGTGCCAGCAGCCCCCGCGGAGGGGGGATTGATGGCTACACCTTC.

The chain uses TRBV27 and TRBJ2-2; D assignment may be TRBD1 or TRBD2 (5 bases each). Germline loops: CDR1 MNHEY, CDR2 SMNVEV (reference sequence). The V end was cut by 1 base, the J end by 4 bases, with 13 bases between. The CDR3 runs to 16 residues. CDR3 DNA sequence: TGTGCCAGCAGTTTATGGGACCCCCGGGGCACCGGGGAGCTGTTTTTT. This gives the protein CASSLWDPRGTGELFF.

This chain links TRBV7-2 with TRBJ1-2; D is possibly TRBD1 (6 bases). Trimming pared 1 base from V and 6 bases from J, leaving 18 bases between. This CDR3 has 16 residues. Per the germline V gene, CDR1 is SGHTA and CDR2 is FQGNSA. CDR3 bases: TGTGCCAGCAGCTTAGGGGTCGACAGGCCCCTGGATGGCTACACCTTC. Protein product: CASSLGVDRPLDGYTF.

The chain recombines TRBV5-1 with TRBJ1-1, with a tentative D call TRBD1 (5 bases). Germline CDR1 reads SGHRS; CDR2 reads YFSETQ. The CDR3 is made up of 17 amino acids. Trimming stripped 0 bases from V and 4 bases from J, with 19 bases between. The CDR3 spells CASSLGQGVGSGTEAFF. The DNA of the CDR3 is TGCGCCAGCAGCTTGGGGCAGGGAGTCGGTTCGGGCACTGAAGCTTTCTTT.

The chain employs TRBV20-1 and TRBJ1-2; D remains unclear. The V and J ends lost 6 bases and 3 bases respectively, with 8 bases between them. The CDR3 is 11 amino acids. Germline assignment: CDR1 DFQATT and CDR2 SNEGSKA (reference sequence). CDR3 amino acids: CSARFYYGYTF. For the CDR3, the DNA is TGCAGTGCCCGGTTTTACTATGGCTACACCTTC.